This T cell receptor beta chain was recorded in a study of T cell repertoires in cytomegalovirus infection. On this clonotype itself: Its specificity is unknown.

V lost 1 base and J lost 8, with 9 bases in between. The CDR3 extends over 13 amino acids. Germline V CDR1 and CDR2: SGHAT, FQNNGV. TCRdb recomputed calls from the reads with MiXCR, one row per CDR3 protein. The repertoire holds around 130,000 distinct CDR3 sequences, with more than 20% as singletons. Material: PBMCs, sequenced either directly or after in vitro stimulation (not recorded which). The chain is built from TRBV11-2 and TRBJ2-1; D unresolved. The clonotype comes from a human donor in good health (CMV status not recorded). Some clones in this sample may be carry-over from other donors' samples. The CDR3 here is CASSLAGNYEQFF. As DNA, the CDR3 is TGTGCCAGCAGCTTAGCAGGTAACTATGAGCAGTTCTTC.